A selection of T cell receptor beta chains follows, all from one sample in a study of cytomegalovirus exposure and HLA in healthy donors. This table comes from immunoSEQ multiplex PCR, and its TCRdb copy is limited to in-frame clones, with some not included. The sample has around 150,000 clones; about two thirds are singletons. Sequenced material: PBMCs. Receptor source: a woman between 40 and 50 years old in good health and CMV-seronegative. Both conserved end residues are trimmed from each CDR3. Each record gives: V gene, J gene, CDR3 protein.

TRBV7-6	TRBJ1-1	ASSSLGGAGFMNTEAF
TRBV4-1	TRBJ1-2	ASSQDTVNYGYT
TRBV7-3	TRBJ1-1	ASSLMGRDTEAF
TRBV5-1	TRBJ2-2	ASSLLNTGELF
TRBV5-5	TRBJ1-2	ASSLDPSDSGGYT
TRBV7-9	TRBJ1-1	ASSSYRDRGADTEAF
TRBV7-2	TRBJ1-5	ASSPRTGHQPQH
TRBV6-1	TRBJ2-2	ASSDRITNTGELF
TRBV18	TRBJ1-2	ASSPSAGGGYGYT
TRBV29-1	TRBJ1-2	SAAGGTFGGYT
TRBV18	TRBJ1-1	ASSRQGDTEAF
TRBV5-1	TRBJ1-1	ASSTDRKVAF
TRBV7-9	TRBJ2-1	ASSDLAQSDEQF
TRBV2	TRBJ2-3	ASIPSGGDTDTQY
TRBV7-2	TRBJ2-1	ASSALAGVANEQF
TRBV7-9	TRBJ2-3	ASSFSTGSTDTQY
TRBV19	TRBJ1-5	ASSTRVQPQH
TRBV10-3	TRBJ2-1	AISVDRGHNEQF
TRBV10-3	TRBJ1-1	ASQGPENTEAF
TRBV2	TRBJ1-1	ASSGPEAF
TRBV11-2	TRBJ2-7	ASSPSTGGYEQY
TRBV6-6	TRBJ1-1	ASSPREGTEAF